The 23 T cell receptor beta chains listed next were all sequenced from one sample in a study of T-cell memory formation after mild COVID-19. Via MiXCR, TCRdb re-called the 5' RACE reads, giving one row per CDR3 protein. Of 350,000 to 500,000 distinct CDR3 sequences in the sample, about 20% were seen once. The specimen sequenced was PBMCs or a T cell subset sorted from them (not recorded which). These TCRs come from a man aged 18-30 years who had mild COVID-19 (a few samples of this study predate the infection). Cell type and time point are not known.

This chain links TRBV3-1 with TRBJ2-3, with TRBD2 identical over 7 bases. The germline gives CDR1 LGHDT, CDR2 YNNKEL (reference sequence). CDR3 size: 15 residues. The V and J ends lost 3 bases and 6 bases, in that order; junction bases with no gene match: 9. The CDR3, as DNA: TGTGCCAGCAGCCACCCCTTGGGGGGGGTGGATACGCAGTATTTT. Translating it yields CASSHPLGGVDTQYF.

The V and J genes are TRBV5-6 and TRBJ2-7, with TRBD1 matching 7 bases. Trimming at V came to 7 bases and at J to 6 bases, leaving 13 bases not matched to a gene. CDR3 size: 14 residues. CDR1 is SGHDT, CDR2 YYEEEE, per germline. The CDR3 coding sequence is TGTGCCAGCCAACTTAGAGACAGGGTTGGCGAGCAGTACTTC. Protein sequence: CASQLRDRVGEQYF.

This clonotype was found a few times. The chain has TRBV3-1 and TRBJ1-1; D remains unclear. This CDR3 region has 12 residues. Germline values: CDR1 LGHDT, CDR2 YNNKEL (reference sequence). The germline V and J ends were trimmed by 3 bases and 6 bases, with 8 bases remaining between them. The chain's CDR3 is CASSQTSAEAFF. DNA for the CDR3: TGTGCCAGCAGCCAGACCAGCGCTGAAGCTTTCTTT.

V usage is TRBV7-2 and J usage is TRBJ1-2; 7 bases are a match to TRBD1. Losses at the gene ends were 5 bases for V and 3 bases for J; bases not matched to a gene: 12. CDR1 and CDR2 (germline): SGHTA, FQGNSA. The CDR3 is made up of 16 amino acids. The CDR3 region is CASSEASGTVYYGYTF. CDR3 nucleotides: TGTGCCAGCAGCGAAGCCTCCGGGACAGTATACTATGGCTACACCTTC.

This clonotype has only a few counts. This chain uses TRBV27 with TRBJ1-6; 9 bases line up with TRBD1. CDR3 size: 14 residues. V lost 6 bases and J lost 10; bases outside the gene matches: 7. CDR1 and CDR2 (germline): MNHEY, SMNVEV (reference sequence). CDR3 sequence: CASSTQGADSPLHF. In DNA form, the CDR3 reads TGTGCCAGCAGCACACAGGGGGCCGACTCACCCCTCCACTTT.

This clonotype was observed a handful of times. The rearrangement joins TRBV20-1 to TRBJ2-1; 9 bases are a match to TRBD2. V lost 3 bases and J lost 6; bases outside the gene matches: 6. This CDR3 contains 14 residues. Germline CDR1 reads DFQATT; CDR2 reads SNEGSKA (reference sequence). The CDR3 DNA reads TGCAGTGCTAGGTCGCGGGGGGGAGTCAATGAGCAGTTCTTC. Its translation is CSARSRGGVNEQFF.

The V and J genes are TRBV6-2 or TRBV6-3 and TRBJ2-7, with D perhaps matching TRBD1 or TRBD2 (5 bases each). CDR1 is MNHEY, CDR2 SVGEGT, per germline. The CDR3 covers 12 residues. Between the trimmed V and J ends, which lost 11 bases and 0 bases, there was a span of 11 bases. CDR3 sequence reads: CASARGSYEQYV. The CDR3 DNA is TGTGCCTCCGCGAGGGGCTCCTACGAGCAGTACGTC.

This clonotype turned up a few times. This sequence joins TRBV5-1 and TRBJ2-7; 7 positions match TRBD2. Per germline, CDR1 SGHRS and CDR2 YFSETQ. J lost 6 bases, V lost 4 bases, and 16 bases had no gene match. The CDR3 consists of 16 residues. CDR3 sequence: CASSLLGRVRTTEQYF. CDR3 DNA: TGCGCCAGCAGCCTACTAGGGAGGGTGAGGACTACCGAGCAGTACTTC.

The chain uses TRBV5-4 and TRBJ1-2; no clear D gene. Trimming took 0 bases from V and 7 from J, leaving 10 bases between them. The CDR3 covers 13 residues. The germline V gene encodes CDR1 SGHNT and CDR2 YYREEE (reference sequence). The CDR3 loop reads CASSLDSASGYTF. The CDR3 nucleotides are TGTGCCAGCAGCTTGGACTCTGCCTCTGGCTACACCTTC.

This clonotype was counted ten times or more. The chain combines TRBV7-6 with TRBJ1-5; no reliable D call. Germline V gene data show CDR1 as SGHVS and CDR2 as FNYEAQ. With 2 bases removed from V and 3 bases from J, the gap between germline ends came to 11 bases. The CDR3 is made up of 15 amino acids. The CDR3 region has the DNA TGTGCCAGCAGCTTACAAAGCGGGTTCAATCAGCCCCAGCATTTT. It codes for CASSLQSGFNQPQHF.

This clonotype has more than one count but fewer than ten. This sequence joins TRBV25-1 and TRBJ2-3; unclear D gene. The length of the CDR3 is 14 residues. Germline V gene sequence: CDR1 MGHDK, CDR2 SYGVNS. V was clipped by 8 bases and J by 2 bases, with 14 bases between them. The CDR3 bases are TGTGCCAGCTGCCGGGCTGGCCCCACAGATACGCAGTATTTT. This encodes CASCRAGPTDTQYF. Full variable domain (rest looked up from reference TRBV25-1 and TRBJ2-3): EADIYQTPRYLVIGTGKKITLECSQTMGHDKMYWYQQDPGMELHLIHYSYGVNSTEKGDLSSESTVSRIRTEHFPLTLESARPSHTSQYLCASCRAGPTDTQYFGPGTRLTVL.

The chain couples TRBV30 to TRBJ2-7, with 9 positions matching TRBD2. The germline CDR1 and CDR2 sequences are GTSNPN and SVGIG (reference sequence). This CDR3 spans 10 amino acids. The CDR3 DNA reads TGTTCAGCGGGGGGCTACGAGCAGTACTTC. Its protein product is CSAGGYEQYF. Using reference TRBV30 and TRBJ2-7 for the parts outside the CDR3, the full variable domain is SQTIHQWPATLVQPVGSPLSLECTVEGTSNPNLYWYRQAAGRGLQLLFYSVGIGQISSEVPQNLSASRPQDRQFILSSKKLLLSDSGFYLCSAGGYEQYFGPGTRLTVT.

The V call is TRBV3-1, the J call TRBJ2-1; no clear D gene. Germline V lookup: CDR1 LGHDT, CDR2 YNNKEL (reference sequence). The CDR3 extends over 13 amino acids. Deletions cut 7 bases from V and 7 bases from J, with 14 bases between. The CDR3 protein is CASKPSGSNEQFF. The CDR3 DNA reads as TGTGCCAGCAAACCCTCAGGCTCGAATGAGCAGTTCTTC.

The rearrangement links TRBV7-2 to TRBJ2-4; D remains ambiguous. V dropped 0 bases and J dropped 13 bases, with 13 bases sitting between them. Germline V gene data show CDR1 as SGHTA and CDR2 as FQGNSA. The CDR3 is 13 amino acids. This CDR3 reads CASSLALRVSQYF. CDR3 coding DNA: TGTGCCAGCAGCTTAGCGCTCCGGGTCTCCCAGTACTTC.

The chain employs TRBV6-5 and TRBJ2-5; D is possibly TRBD1 (5 bases). This CDR3 contains 13 residues. V gave up 0 bases and J gave up 7 bases, with 9 bases separating them. Looked up from germline, CDR1 is MNHEY and CDR2 is SVGAGI. The CDR3 DNA follows: TGTGCCAGCAGTTACTCCACGCAGGGGACCCAGTACTTC. Translation: CASSYSTQGTQYF.

The table lists this clonotype with a few counts. The rearrangement joins TRBV12-3 or TRBV12-4 to TRBJ1-1; a weak D match, TRBD1 (6 bases). The CDR3 totals 14 residues. Trimming left V 7 bases short and J 1 base short, with 13 bases between. In DNA form, the CDR3 reads TGTGCCAGCAACATTGAAGGGGGGAACACTGAAGCTTTCTTT. This sequence encodes CASNIEGGNTEAFF.

On this clonotype itself: A junction end diverges from the germline sequence, so it may reflect a read error. The chain carries TRBV7-2 and TRBJ2-2; possibly TRBD1 for D (5 bases). The CDR3 runs 14 residues. Germline lookup yields CDR1 SGHTA and CDR2 FQGNSA. Here the CDR3 DNA reads TGTGCCAGCAGCTTAGGTTGGGGCACCTGGGAGCTGTTTTTT. This sequence encodes CASSLGWGTWELFF.

This clonotype was counted at least ten times. The rearrangement joins TRBV7-9 to TRBJ2-7, with D perhaps matching TRBD2 (5 bases). The CDR3 spans 14 residues. Trimming cost V 1 base and J 3 bases, with 10 bases left between them. Per the germline V gene, CDR1 is SEHNR and CDR2 is FQNEAQ (reference sequence). Written as DNA, the CDR3 is TGTGCCAGCAGCTTAGGCCCGGGGATCTACGAGCAGTACGTC. Translating gives CASSLGPGIYEQYV.

The chain links TRBV6-2 or TRBV6-3 to TRBJ2-7; possibly TRBD1 for D (5 bases). V gave up 6 bases and J gave up 7 bases, with 13 bases separating them. This CDR3 has 12 amino acids. Germline V gene data show CDR1 as MNHEY and CDR2 as SVGEGT. The DNA of the CDR3 is TGTGCCAGCAGCCGACAGCTGGCGGAGCAGTACGTC. As protein: CASSRQLAEQYV.

CDR3 DNA: TGTGCCAGCAGCTCGTCCCCCGGGACAGGGGGCGATGGCTACACCTTC. Its protein product is CASSSSPGTGGDGYTF. The J gene is TRBJ1-2, the V gene TRBV5-5; 12 bases line up with TRBD1. Per the germline V gene, CDR1 is SGHKS and CDR2 is YYEKEE (reference sequence). This CDR3 has 16 amino acids. The V segment lost 3 bases and the J segment 6 bases; nucleotides outside the gene matches: 9. Variable domain in full (rest from reference TRBV5-5 and TRBJ1-2): DAGVTQSPTHLIKTRGQQVTLRCSPISGHKSVSWYQQVLGQGPQFIFQYYEKEERGRGNFPDRFSARQFPNYSSELNVNALLLGDSALYLCASSSSPGTGGDGYTFGSGTRLTVV.

This clonotype was detected a few times. The chain uses TRBV4-1 and TRBJ2-2; D is unresolved. There are 16 residues in the CDR3. Trimming stripped 0 bases from V and 3 bases from J, with 11 bases between. CDR1 and CDR2 (germline): MGHRA, YSYEKL. The CDR3 bases are TGCGCCAGCAGCCAAGAGGCTAGTTATGACACCGGGGAGCTGTTTTTT. It yields the protein CASSQEASYDTGELFF.

V and J are TRBV12-3 or TRBV12-4 and TRBJ1-5; D is uncertain. Deletions cut 6 bases from V and 9 bases from J, with 15 bases between. CDR3 length: 13 residues. The CDR3 DNA sequence: TGTGCCAGCAGCGTGGTGCCTATCTGGCCCCAGCATTTT. Its translation: CASSVVPIWPQHF.

This CDR3 reads CASSPTVIYTSYEQYF. CDR3 nucleotides: TGTGCCAGCTCACCGACCGTAATCTATACCTCCTACGAGCAGTACTTC. The J gene is TRBJ2-7, the V gene TRBV18; D unresolved. Deletions cut 3 bases from V and 0 bases from J, with 15 bases between. The germline gives CDR1 KGHSH, CDR2 LQKENI. CDR3 length: 16 amino acids.